The 9 T cell receptor beta chains reported below all come from one sample, sequenced in a study of blood T cell repertoires in COVID-19 (dated by TCRdb to 2019 to 2021). Library prep was done by the immunoSEQ multiplex PCR assay. TCRdb mirrors the immuneACCESS table, restricted to in-frame sequences. Some clones are absent from its copies; in checked studies, under half trace to an unresolved V gene, and the reason for the others is unknown. Counted in this sample were roughly 65,000 clones; about 85% of them appeared once. The ten largest make up approximately 35% of the sample. The sequenced sample was peripheral blood. The receptors here all came from a woman at least 80 years old with active or convalescent COVID-19.

This clone has only one observation. The chain combines TRBV11-3 with TRBJ2-2; 10 positions match TRBD1. V shed 4 bases and J 5 bases; nucleotides not matched to a gene: 7. The germline V gene encodes CDR1 SGHNT and CDR2 YENEEA. This CDR3 has 16 amino acids. This chain's CDR3 is CASSSSRDRGTGELFF. CDR3 DNA sequence: TGTGCCAGCAGCTCCTCGAGGGACAGGGGTACCGGGGAGCTGTTTTTT.

This CDR3 reads CASSLVRASEQYF. CDR3 DNA: TGTGCCAGCAGCTTAGTCAGGGCTAGCGAGCAGTACTTC. The gene calls are TRBV7-3 and TRBJ2-7; D is perhaps TRBD1 (5 bases). V shed 2 bases and J shed 6 bases, with 11 bases lying between them. Germline CDR1 is SGHTA and CDR2 is FQGTGA. The CDR3 consists of 13 residues.

In this sample, this clone turned up once. The V call is TRBV18, the J call TRBJ2-3, with no clear D. V shed 6 bases and J shed 2 bases, with 6 bases lying between them. CDR3 size: 12 residues. Germline lookup yields CDR1 KGHSH and CDR2 LQKENI. CDR3 DNA sequence: TGTGCCAGCTCCCCCGTCACAGATACGCAGTATTTT. Its translation is CASSPVTDTQYF.

The rearrangement links TRBV3-1 (or the pseudogene TRBV3-2) to TRBJ2-4; 9 nucleotides match TRBD2. The length of the CDR3 is 16 residues. With V trimmed by 8 bases and J by 6 bases, 14 bases remained unmatched. From germline, CDR1 is LGHDT and CDR2 YNNKEL (reference sequence). The CDR3 bases are TGTGCCAGCCTACCGGGGCGGGGGGGCCGGAGAAACATTCAGTACTTC. Translated, it gives CASLPGRGGRRNIQYF.

The rearrangement joins TRBV4-1 to TRBJ1-2; 9 positions match TRBD1. Trimming removed 2 bases from V and 8 bases from J; junction bases left unmatched: 6. This CDR3 region has 14 residues. Per germline, CDR1 MGHRA and CDR2 YSYEKL. This CDR3 reads CASSQNTGGKGYTF. CDR3 DNA: TGCGCCAGCAGCCAAAACACAGGGGGCAAGGGCTACACCTTC.

Here the CDR3 reads CASSLNQYYEQYF. CDR3 bases: TGTGCCAGCAGCTTGAACCAGTACTACGAGCAGTACTTC. The chain has TRBV5-6 and TRBJ2-7; D gene uncertain. CDR3 size: 13 residues. Trimming removed 1 base at V and 3 bases at J, with 8 bases between. Germline V gene lookup returns CDR1 SGHDT and CDR2 YYEEEE.

The chain employs TRBV15 and TRBJ2-1; unclear D gene. Trimming left V 7 bases short and J 5 bases short, with 21 bases between. The CDR3 runs 16 residues. Germline-derived CDR1 and CDR2 are LNHNV and YYDKDF (reference sequence). CDR3 loop: CATTHRRRPLNNEQFF. The DNA of the CDR3 is TGTGCCACCACCCACCGGCGGCGACCTCTAAACAATGAGCAGTTCTTC.

J is TRBJ2-2 and V is TRBV7-9; 11 bases are shared with TRBD1. J gave up 5 bases and V 8 bases, and 4 bases lay outside the gene matches. The CDR3 length is 14 residues. Germline V gene data show CDR1 as SEHNR and CDR2 as FQNEAQ (reference sequence). CDR3 nucleotides: TGTGCCAGCGGACAGGGGGCAATTACCGGGGAGCTGTTTTTT. Its protein product is CASGQGAITGELFF.

A single count supports this clone. J is TRBJ1-2 and V is TRBV6-5, with TRBD1 matching 7 bases. Trimming took 0 bases from V and 3 from J; bases not matched to a gene: 4. There are 15 residues in the CDR3. Germline V gene lookup returns CDR1 MNHEY and CDR2 SVGAGI. The CDR3 sequence: CASSYSGGWDYGYTF. The CDR3 region has the DNA TGTGCCAGCAGTTACTCAGGGGGCTGGGACTATGGCTACACCTTC.